These 20 T cell receptor beta chains came from one sample sequenced in a study of T cells in Graves' hyperthyroidism and ophthalmopathy. Using RNA transcripts as the source, TCR beta CDR3 regions were amplified. First-round RT-PCR with HTBI primers amplified the TCR CDR3 region. TCRdb processed the multiplex PCR reads anew with MiXCR; each CDR3 protein has one entry. The table lists 500,000 to 550,000 distinct CDR3 sequences, around 21% of them singletons. The sample consisted of blood. The origin of the receptors is a man aged 18 to 29 with Graves' hyperthyroidism.

Points on this clonotype: It may be a read error: a sequence one base away is much more abundant. V is TRBV5-1 and J is TRBJ1-5; D remains ambiguous. The CDR3 covers 13 residues. From germline, CDR1 is SGHRS and CDR2 YFSETQ. V was shortened by 4 bases and J by 9 bases, with 14 bases between the two germline ends. In DNA, the CDR3 is TGCGCCAGCAGCCTAACCCCCGAATCGCCCCAGCATTTT. The encoded protein is CASSLTPESPQHF. Drawing the rest from reference TRBV5-1 and TRBJ1-5, the complete variable domain is KAGVTQTPRYLIKTRGQQVTLSCSPISGHRSVSWYQQTPGQGLQFLFEYFSETQRNKGNFPGRFSGRQFSNSRSEMNVSTLELGDSALYLCASSLTPESPQHFGDGTRLSIL.

This clonotype was recorded many times. The chain uses TRBV28 and TRBJ2-7; 7 bases match TRBD1. This CDR3 is built from 14 residues. V was clipped by 9 bases and J by 3 bases; unmatched bases: 11. Germline V gene sequence: CDR1 MDHEN, CDR2 SYDVKM. The CDR3 coding sequence is TGTGCCAGACCTTCTCGACAGGGAAGCTACGAGCAGTACTTC. This encodes CARPSRQGSYEQYF.

This clonotype appeared a few times. A read error is possible here, since a much larger clone lies one base away. This sequence joins TRBV11-2 and TRBJ1-2; no reliable D call. The V gene's germline CDR1 is SGHAT and CDR2 FQNNGV. The CDR3 extends over 13 amino acids. V gave up 0 bases and J gave up 6 bases, with 8 bases separating them. The CDR3 region has the DNA TGTGCCAGCAGCTTAGATCCCGCTAATGGCTACACCTTC. Protein product: CASSLDPANGYTF.

The chain joins TRBV5-1 to TRBJ1-1; 7 nucleotides match TRBD1. CDR1 is SGHRS, CDR2 YFSETQ, per germline. V shed 4 bases, J shed 0 bases, and the junction held 15 bases outside the gene matches. This CDR3 spans 18 amino acids. The CDR3 protein is CASSPEGRGSSMNTEAFF. As DNA, the CDR3 is TGCGCCAGCAGCCCCGAGGGCAGGGGGAGTAGCATGAACACTGAAGCTTTCTTT. Full variable domain (rest looked up from reference TRBV5-1 and TRBJ1-1): KAGVTQTPRYLIKTRGQQVTLSCSPISGHRSVSWYQQTPGQGLQFLFEYFSETQRNKGNFPGRFSGRQFSNSRSEMNVSTLELGDSALYLCASSPEGRGSSMNTEAFFGQGTRLTVV.

This clonotype has only a few counts. The chain couples TRBV9 to TRBJ2-3, with 8 bases identical to TRBD2. The germline V gene has CDR1 SGDLS and CDR2 YYNGEE. Trimming at V came to 3 bases and at J to 0 bases, leaving 6 bases not matched to a gene. This CDR3 has 16 amino acids. The CDR3 sequence: CASSAASGLSTDTQYF. The CDR3 DNA sequence: TGTGCCAGCAGCGCCGCTAGCGGGTTGAGCACAGATACGCAGTATTTT. The entire variable domain, with the rest obtained from reference TRBV9 and TRBJ2-3, is as follows: DSGVTQTPKHLITATGQRVTLRCSPRSGDLSVYWYQQSLDQGLQFLIQYYNGEERAKGNILERFSAQQFPDLHSELNLSSLELGDSALYFCASSAASGLSTDTQYFGPGTRLTVL.

There are many counts of this clonotype. This chain joins TRBV7-3 and TRBJ2-5, with 12 bases lining up with TRBD2. The germline V gene has CDR1 SGHTA and CDR2 FQGTGA. V lost 5 bases to trimming and J lost 5 bases; unmatched junction nucleotides: 3. This CDR3 contains 14 residues. In nucleotides, the CDR3 is TGTGCCAGCAGCCCGGGGACTAGCGGGGAGACCCAGTACTTC. Translated, it gives CASSPGTSGETQYF.

The chain combines TRBV28 with TRBJ1-5; D remains unclear. The CDR3 is 15 residues long. The V gene lost 6 bases and the J gene lost 6 bases, with 18 bases spanning the gap. The germline V gene has CDR1 MDHEN and CDR2 SYDVKM. The CDR3 DNA reads TGTGCCAGCAGCCCGTTTCGGGGATATGGTCAGCCCCAGCATTTT. It translates to CASSPFRGYGQPQHF.

This clonotype was recorded many times. This CDR3 is CASSLGFEQYF. The CDR3 nucleotides read TGCGCCAGCAGCTTGGGGTTCGAGCAGTACTTC. The chain has TRBV5-1 and TRBJ2-7, with D hard to call. Trimming removed 0 bases at V and 6 bases at J, with 4 bases between. The CDR3 is 11 amino acids. The germline V gene encodes CDR1 SGHRS and CDR2 YFSETQ.

This clonotype was counted at least ten times. This chain joins TRBV19 and TRBJ1-5; D unclear. This CDR3 is built from 14 residues. Germline CDR1 is LNHDA and CDR2 is SQIVND (reference sequence). V was trimmed by 3 bases and J by 3 bases, leaving 9 bases between them. This chain's CDR3 is CASSIPGVNQPQHF. The CDR3 nucleotides read TGTGCCAGTAGTATTCCGGGAGTCAATCAGCCCCAGCATTTT.

The sample holds many counts of this clonotype. The V and J genes are TRBV12-3 or TRBV12-4 and TRBJ2-5, with D tentatively TRBD1 or TRBD2 (5 bases each). The V and J ends lost 4 bases and 1 base respectively, with 16 bases between them. CDR3 length: 16 amino acids. CDR3 protein: CASSWEFPRGQETQYF. The CDR3 region has the DNA TGTGCCAGCAGTTGGGAGTTCCCAAGGGGCCAAGAGACCCAGTACTTC.

This chain joins TRBV7-2 and TRBJ2-7; D gene unclear. Germline V CDR1 and CDR2: SGHTA, FQGNSA. The CDR3 extends over 14 amino acids. Trimming removed 5 bases from V and 7 bases from J, with 18 bases in between. The CDR3 loop reads CASSPSPSAKEQYF. The CDR3 bases are TGTGCCAGCAGCCCCTCCCCATCAGCGAAAGAGCAGTACTTC.

The CDR3 nucleotides read TGTGCCAGCAGCTTCCAGTGGAACACTGAAGCTTTCTTT. It is translated as CASSFQWNTEAFF. The chain carries TRBV11-2 and TRBJ1-1, with unresolved D. V dropped 3 bases and J dropped 1 base, with 6 bases sitting between them. Germline values: CDR1 SGHAT, CDR2 FQNNGV. This CDR3 comprises 13 residues.

The table lists this clonotype with many counts. This sequence may be a read error, since a much larger clone differs from it by one base. The rearrangement uses TRBV7-2 and TRBJ2-5; 9 bases map to TRBD2. The CDR3 loop spans 14 amino acids. V dropped 5 bases and J dropped 1; count of bases not matched to a gene: 2. The germline V gene has CDR1 SGHTA and CDR2 FQGNSA. The CDR3 nucleotides read TGTGCCAGCAGCCGGACTAGCGTCCAAGAGACCCAGTACTTC. Amino acid sequence: CASSRTSVQETQYF.

Only one count was recorded for this clonotype. This sequence may be a read error, since a much larger clone differs from it by one base. The rearrangement uses TRBV5-1 and TRBJ1-5, with D unclear. This CDR3 region has 14 residues. CDR1 and CDR2 from the germline V gene are SGHRS and YFSETQ. The CDR3 sequence: CAGSSTGGEQPQHF. The CDR3 nucleotides read TGCGCCGGCAGCTCGACGGGCGGTGAGCAGCCCCAGCATTTT.

As concerns this clonotype: This may stem from a read error, because a much larger clone lies one nucleotide away. Since no conserved phenylalanine or tryptophan closes the CDR3, a read error is the likely cause. The CDR3 protein is CASSLARQTGNTIYS. CDR3 sequence (DNA): TGTGCCAGCAGTTTGGCGAGGCAGACTGGAAACACCATATATTCT. The gene calls are TRBV28 and TRBJ1-3, with unresolved D. The germline V and J ends were trimmed by 3 bases and 2 bases, with 11 bases remaining between them. CDR3 size: 15 residues. Germline CDR1 MDHEN, CDR2 SYDVKM.

This clonotype has ten or more counts. The rearrangement joins TRBV30 to TRBJ1-1; 7 bases line up with TRBD1. Germline V gene lookup returns CDR1 GTSNPN and CDR2 SVGIG (reference sequence). The V segment lost 2 bases and the J segment 7 bases; nucleotides outside the gene matches: 4. This CDR3 is 12 amino acids long. CDR3 amino acids: CAWSQGQDEAFF. DNA for the CDR3: TGTGCCTGGAGTCAAGGACAGGATGAAGCTTTCTTT.

The CDR3 bases are TGCGCCAGCAGCTTGGAAGGGGGAAGAGCCGGGGAGCTGTTTTTT. Its translation is CASSLEGGRAGELFF. V usage is TRBV5-1 and J usage is TRBJ2-2; D might be TRBD1 (6 bases). Trimming removed 0 bases from V and 6 bases from J, with 12 bases in between. Germline V CDR1 and CDR2: SGHRS, YFSETQ. This CDR3 is built from 15 residues.

CDR3 loop: CASSEGQENQPQHF. CDR3 bases: TGTGCCAGCAGTGAGGGACAGGAAAATCAGCCCCAGCATTTT. The chain recombines TRBV6-1 with TRBJ1-5; 8 nucleotides agree with TRBD1. With 3 bases clipped from V and 4 bases from J, the junction kept 2 bases outside the gene matches. The CDR3 length is 14 residues. Germline-derived CDR1 and CDR2 are MNHNS and SASEGT.

This clonotype was counted ten times or more. The chain uses TRBV6-5 and TRBJ2-2, with 7 nucleotides matching TRBD1. The CDR3 runs to 15 residues. V lost 4 bases, J lost 4 bases, and 6 bases stayed unmatched. Per germline, CDR1 MNHEY and CDR2 SVGAGI. CDR3 sequence reads: CASSSTGAGTGELFF. As DNA, the CDR3 is TGTGCCAGCAGTTCTACAGGGGCGGGCACCGGGGAGCTGTTTTTT.

This clonotype has ten or more counts. The chain couples TRBV4-2 to TRBJ1-1; D not certain. Trimming pared 0 bases from V and 6 bases from J, leaving 5 bases between. There are 12 residues in the CDR3. Looked up from germline, CDR1 is LGHNA and CDR2 is YNFKEQ. CDR3 nucleotide sequence: TGTGCCAGCAGCCAAGATAACGCTGAAGCTTTCTTT. This encodes CASSQDNAEAFF.